A single sample gave rise to the 18 T cell receptor beta chains below, sequenced in a study of T cells in Graves' hyperthyroidism and ophthalmopathy. Using RNA transcripts as the source, TCR beta CDR3 regions were amplified. A set of HTBI primers served as the primers for a first-round RT-PCR of the TCR CDR3. Using its own MiXCR run on the multiplex PCR reads, TCRdb lists one record per CDR3 protein. The sample holds roughly 290,000 distinct CDR3 sequences, roughly 13% seen once. Sequencing was done on a sample of blood. These receptors were taken from a woman between 40 and 50 years old with Graves' hyperthyroidism.

In this sample, this clonotype turned up many times. This chain connects TRBV28 to TRBJ2-7; D not certain. The CDR3 is 13 residues long. The ends were cut back, 4 bases at V and 2 bases at J, with 9 bases in the middle. Germline V gives CDR1 MDHEN, CDR2 SYDVKM. CDR3 in DNA: TGTGCCAGCAGTTCGCCGGGCCCCTACGAGCAGTACTTC. Encoded protein: CASSSPGPYEQYF.

The J gene is TRBJ1-4, the V gene TRBV10-3; TRBD1 aligns across 10 bases. Germline CDR1 ENHRY, CDR2 SYGVKD. The CDR3 is made up of 14 amino acids. Trimming took 2 bases from V and 7 from J; bases not matched to a gene: 1. Here the CDR3 DNA reads TGTGCCATCAGTGAGGACAGGGGGCGTGAAAAACTGTTTTTT. This sequence encodes CAISEDRGREKLFF.

This clonotype was seen many times. The rearrangement joins TRBV6-2 or TRBV6-3 to TRBJ2-5, with no clear D. The germline V and J ends were trimmed by 4 bases and 5 bases, with 14 bases remaining between them. The CDR3 is 14 amino acids. The germline V gene encodes CDR1 MNHEY and CDR2 SVGEGT. The CDR3 sequence: CASSSARSVETQYF. Written as DNA, the CDR3 is TGTGCCAGCAGTTCGGCTAGAAGTGTTGAGACCCAGTACTTC.

This clonotype was seen repeatedly, ten times or more. The chain employs TRBV20-1 and TRBJ2-1; 11 bases agree with TRBD1. The CDR3 covers 15 residues. Trimming cost V 1 base and J 4 bases; bases outside gene matches: 3. The V gene's germline CDR1 is DFQATT and CDR2 SNEGSKA (reference sequence). CDR3 nucleotide sequence: TGCAGTGCTAGAGCGGGGACAGGGGGGTACAATGAGCAGTTCTTC. It specifies CSARAGTGGYNEQFF.

In this sample, this clonotype turned up many times. The chain is built from TRBV28 and TRBJ2-4; the match to TRBD1 covers 9 bases. The CDR3 totals 17 residues. The V and J ends lost 8 bases and 1 base, in that order; junction bases with no gene match: 12. Germline V CDR1 and CDR2: MDHEN, SYDVKM. CDR3 loop: CASGGPRQGVAKNIQYF. Here the CDR3 DNA reads TGTGCCAGCGGCGGGCCGAGACAGGGGGTTGCCAAAAACATTCAGTACTTC.

This clonotype appeared many times. J is TRBJ2-1 and V is TRBV9; tentatively, D is TRBD2 (6 bases). The CDR3 totals 13 residues. The V gene's germline CDR1 is SGDLS and CDR2 YYNGEE. V shed 4 bases and J shed 10 bases, with 15 bases lying between them. The CDR3 spells CASSKVTAGEQFF. The DNA for the CDR3 is TGTGCCAGCAGCAAGGTCACGGCGGGAGAGCAGTTCTTC.

The V and J genes are TRBV6-1 and TRBJ1-4, with D perhaps matching TRBD1 (5 bases). The CDR3 sequence is 14 residues long. Trimming pared 2 bases from V and 8 bases from J, leaving 12 bases between. CDR1 and CDR2 from the germline V gene are MNHNS and SASEGT. Here the CDR3 reads CASSETGTSEKLFF. The CDR3 DNA reads TGTGCCAGCAGTGAAACGGGGACCTCCGAAAAACTGTTTTTT.

This clonotype was seen more than once but under ten times. The chain couples TRBV18 to TRBJ1-2; the D is unclear. V dropped 3 bases and J dropped 2 bases, with 4 bases sitting between them. The CDR3 is 12 amino acids. CDR1 is KGHSH and CDR2 is LQKENI in the germline V gene. As DNA, the CDR3 is TGTGCCAGCTCACCTGACAACTATGGCTACACCTTC. Translated, it gives CASSPDNYGYTF.

In this sample, this clonotype turned up a few times. The chain is built from TRBV6-5 and TRBJ2-4; no clear D gene. The V gene's germline CDR1 is MNHEY and CDR2 SVGAGI. The CDR3 totals 15 residues. V lost 2 bases and J 4 bases, leaving 12 bases between the germline ends. Here the CDR3 DNA reads TGTGCCAGCAGTTACGCAGGACCGGATAAAAACATTCAGTACTTC. It specifies CASSYAGPDKNIQYF.

This clonotype occurred many times. The rearrangement joins TRBV30 to TRBJ2-5; the D gene is possibly TRBD2 (6 bases). Trimming shortened V by 0 bases and J by 1 base, and 9 bases separated the two germline ends. The CDR3 consists of 14 residues. In germline, CDR1 is GTSNPN, CDR2 SVGIG (reference sequence). CDR3 sequence (DNA): TGTGCCTGGAGTGTTGGGACTCTCCAAGAGACCCAGTACTTC. Its translation is CAWSVGTLQETQYF. Using reference TRBV30 and TRBJ2-5 for the parts outside the CDR3, the full variable domain is SQTIHQWPATLVQPVGSPLSLECTVEGTSNPNLYWYRQAAGRGLQLLFYSVGIGQISSEVPQNLSASRPQDRQFILSSKKLLLSDSGFYLCAWSVGTLQETQYFGPGTRLLVL.

This clonotype occurred many times. The CDR3 loop is CASSNRGYQPQHF. DNA for the CDR3: TGTGCCAGCAGTAACAGGGGCTATCAGCCCCAGCATTTT. The rearrangement joins TRBV3-1 to TRBJ1-5; 7 bases line up with TRBD1. V lost 6 bases and J lost 5; bases outside the gene matches: 4. Germline V gene lookup returns CDR1 LGHDT and CDR2 YNNKEL (reference sequence). The CDR3 is 13 amino acids.

This clonotype occurred many times. The V call is TRBV2, the J call TRBJ2-7; D perhaps matches TRBD2 (7 bases). Germline CDR1 is SNHLY and CDR2 is FYNNEI. The CDR3 is 15 residues long. V was shortened by 7 bases and J by 0 bases, with 16 bases between the two germline ends. The chain's CDR3 is CASTPEGGGSYEQYF. CDR3 nucleotide sequence: TGTGCCAGCACCCCAGAGGGGGGGGGCTCCTACGAGCAGTACTTC.

This clonotype was detected many times. The chain combines TRBV12-3 or TRBV12-4 with TRBJ2-7; D tentatively reads TRBD1 or TRBD2 (7 bases each). The germline V and J ends were trimmed by 5 bases and 7 bases, with 12 bases remaining between them. CDR3 size: 12 residues. CDR3 DNA: TGTGCCAGCAGTGTCAGGGGGGGGGAGCAGTACTTC. Translated, it gives CASSVRGGEQYF.

This clonotype was observed many times. The chain combines TRBV3-1 with TRBJ1-2; D is unresolved. Germline-derived CDR1 and CDR2 are LGHDT and YNNKEL (reference sequence). V lost 0 bases and J 8 bases, leaving 13 bases between the germline ends. The CDR3 is made up of 14 amino acids. The CDR3 reads CASSQDIEGLGYTF. The CDR3 DNA follows: TGTGCCAGCAGCCAAGATATCGAGGGTTTGGGCTACACCTTC.

A note on this clonotype: Since a much larger clone is just one base distant, this may be a read error. The J gene is TRBJ2-7, the V gene TRBV3-1, with D possibly being TRBD2 (6 bases). V lost 4 bases and J lost 2, with 21 bases in between. CDR1 is LGHDT, CDR2 YNNKEL, per germline (reference sequence). This CDR3 comprises 17 residues. The CDR3 coding sequence is TGTGCCAGCAGCCTAGAACCGCTGGGACGGGAGACCTACGAGCAGTACTTC. It yields the protein CASSLEPLGRETYEQYF.

Notes on this clonotype: Relative to the germline gene, one junction end is altered; a read error may explain this. The chain employs TRBV12-3 or TRBV12-4 and TRBJ2-1; 7 bases align to TRBD2. This CDR3 comprises 13 residues. CDR3 DNA sequence: TGTGCCAGCAGTTTACGGGGGGAAAGTGAGCAGCTCTTC. Encoded protein: CASSLRGESEQLF.

This clonotype has a handful of counts. The genes are TRBV11-2 and TRBJ2-3; 7 nucleotides align to TRBD1. Trimming took 5 bases from V and 6 from J; bases not matched to a gene: 8. The CDR3 is made up of 14 amino acids. The germline V gene encodes CDR1 SGHAT and CDR2 FQNNGV. CDR3 region: CASSVGGRLDTQYF. CDR3 nucleotides: TGTGCCAGCAGCGTAGGGGGCCGACTTGATACGCAGTATTTT.

This clonotype was picked up many times. The V gene is TRBV28, the J gene TRBJ1-5; TRBD1 matches 7 bases. The V segment lost 6 bases and the J segment 3 bases; nucleotides outside the gene matches: 5. The CDR3 consists of 14 residues. The germline gives CDR1 MDHEN, CDR2 SYDVKM. This chain's CDR3 is CASSTGTVNQPQHF. CDR3 in DNA: TGTGCCAGCAGCACTGGGACAGTCAATCAGCCCCAGCATTTT.